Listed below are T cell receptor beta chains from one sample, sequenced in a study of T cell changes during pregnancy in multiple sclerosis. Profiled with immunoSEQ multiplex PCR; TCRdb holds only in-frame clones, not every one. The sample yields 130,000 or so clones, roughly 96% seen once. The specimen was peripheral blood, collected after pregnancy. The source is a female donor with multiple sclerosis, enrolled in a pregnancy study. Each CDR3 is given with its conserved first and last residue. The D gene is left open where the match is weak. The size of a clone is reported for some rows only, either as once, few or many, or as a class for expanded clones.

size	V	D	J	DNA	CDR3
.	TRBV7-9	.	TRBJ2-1	TGTGCCAGCAGCCCCGAGGGTAGCCGAAGCTCCTACAATGAGCAGTTCTTC	CASSPEGSRSSYNEQFF
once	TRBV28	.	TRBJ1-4	TGTGCCAGCAAACGGGGTAGGCTTGAAAAACTGTTTTTT	CASKRGRLEKLFF
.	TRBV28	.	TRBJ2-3	TGTGCCAGCAGCGAGAGGGCCACAGATACGCAGTATTTT	CASSERATDTQYF
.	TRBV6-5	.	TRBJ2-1	TGTGCCAGCATGCTAGACTCCTACAATGAGCAGTTCTTC	CASMLDSYNEQFF
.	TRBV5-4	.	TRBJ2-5	TGTGCCAGCAGCCCCGGGACACGACAAGAGACCCAGTACTTC	CASSPGTRQETQYF
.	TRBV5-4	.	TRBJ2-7	TGTGCCAGCAGCTTGGGTGACAGGCGGAGATCCTACGAGCAGTACTTC	CASSLGDRRRSYEQYF
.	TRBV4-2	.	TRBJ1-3	TGTGCCAGCAGCCAGGGGCCTAGCTCTGGAAACACCATATATTTT	CASSQGPSSGNTIYF
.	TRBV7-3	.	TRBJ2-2	TGTGCCAGCAGCCTAAGGTCGCGGCCCGGGGAGCTGTTTTTT	CASSLRSRPGELFF
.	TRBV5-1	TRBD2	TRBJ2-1	TGCGCCAGCAGCTACCAGCGGGAGGGAGACAATGAGCAGTTCTTC	CASSYQREGDNEQFF
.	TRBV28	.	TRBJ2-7	TGTGCCAGCAGTGTGGTGCAGGGTTCGGAGCAGTACTTC	CASSVVQGSEQYF
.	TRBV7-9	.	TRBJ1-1	TGTGCCAGCAGCTCGGAAGCTTTCTTT	CASSSEAFF
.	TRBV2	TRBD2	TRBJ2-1	TGTGCCAGCAGTGAGACTAGCGGCGACAATGAGCAGTTCTTC	CASSETSGDNEQFF
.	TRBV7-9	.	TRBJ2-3	TGTGCCAGCAGCTACGGGACATTGCACACAGATACGCAGTATTTT	CASSYGTLHTDTQYF
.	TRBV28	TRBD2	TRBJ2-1	TGTGCCAGCAGTTTATGGGGGACTACAGCCAATGAGCAGTTCTTC	CASSLWGTTANEQFF
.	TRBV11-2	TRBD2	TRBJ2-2	TGTGCCAGCAGCTTTCGGACTAGCGGGAGGCCCGGGGAGCTGTTTTTT	CASSFRTSGRPGELFF
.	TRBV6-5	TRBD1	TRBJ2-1	TGTGCCAGCAGTTACTCGAACAGGGGGCGAGGGAATGAGCAGTTCTTC	CASSYSNRGRGNEQFF
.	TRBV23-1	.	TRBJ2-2	TGCGCCAGCAGTCAAAGGGGCAGGCAGACCAATCCGAACACCGGGGAGCTGTTTTTT	CASSQRGRQTNPNTGELFF
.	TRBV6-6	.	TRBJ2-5	TGTGCCAGCCTTCAGGGGTCCGCAGAGACCCAGTACTTC	CASLQGSAETQYF